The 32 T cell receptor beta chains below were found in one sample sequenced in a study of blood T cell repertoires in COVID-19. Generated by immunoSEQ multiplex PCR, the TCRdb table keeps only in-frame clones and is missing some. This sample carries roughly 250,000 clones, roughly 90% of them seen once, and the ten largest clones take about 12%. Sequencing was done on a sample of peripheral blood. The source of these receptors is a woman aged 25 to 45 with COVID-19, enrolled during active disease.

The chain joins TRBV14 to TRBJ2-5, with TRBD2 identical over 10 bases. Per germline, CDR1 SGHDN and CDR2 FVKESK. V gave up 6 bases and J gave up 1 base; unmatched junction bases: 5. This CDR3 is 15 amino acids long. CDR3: CASRLGLAAQETQYF. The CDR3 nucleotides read TGTGCCAGCAGGCTAGGACTAGCGGCCCAAGAGACCCAGTACTTC.

The CDR3 protein is CASSPRGDRALHF. CDR3 coding DNA: TGTGCCAGTAGCCCGAGGGGGGACAGGGCCCTCCACTTT. This chain uses TRBV19 with TRBJ1-6; 9 bases line up with TRBD1. Germline V lookup: CDR1 LNHDA, CDR2 SQIVND (reference sequence). V shed 6 bases, J shed 14 bases, and the junction held 8 bases outside the gene matches. This CDR3 comprises 13 residues.

Here the CDR3 reads CASSQLENEQFF. Written as DNA, the CDR3 is TGTGCCAGCAGCCAATTGGAGAATGAGCAGTTCTTC. The rearrangement joins TRBV3-1 (or the pseudogene TRBV3-2) to TRBJ2-1; D call uncertain. Trimming shortened V by 2 bases and J by 7 bases, and 6 bases separated the two germline ends. The V gene's germline CDR1 is LGHDT and CDR2 YNNKEL (reference sequence). The CDR3 has 12 amino acids.

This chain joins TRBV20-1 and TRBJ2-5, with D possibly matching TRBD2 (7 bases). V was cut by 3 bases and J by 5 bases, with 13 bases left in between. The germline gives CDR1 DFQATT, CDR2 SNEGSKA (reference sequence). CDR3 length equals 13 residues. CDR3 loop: CSASRGGLETQYF. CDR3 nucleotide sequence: TGCAGTGCTAGTAGGGGGGGGCTCGAGACCCAGTACTTC.

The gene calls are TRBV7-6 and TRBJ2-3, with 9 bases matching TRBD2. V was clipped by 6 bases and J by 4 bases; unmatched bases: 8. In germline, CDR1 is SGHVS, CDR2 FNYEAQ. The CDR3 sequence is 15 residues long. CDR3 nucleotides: TGTGCCAGCAGTAGGGGACTAGCAGGGGCAGATACGCAGTATTTT. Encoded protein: CASSRGLAGADTQYF.

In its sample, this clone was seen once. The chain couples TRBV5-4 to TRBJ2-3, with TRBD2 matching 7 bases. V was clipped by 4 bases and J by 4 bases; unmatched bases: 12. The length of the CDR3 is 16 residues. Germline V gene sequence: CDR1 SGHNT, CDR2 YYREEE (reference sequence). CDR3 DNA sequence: TGTGCCAGCAGCGATGAGCGGGGTTCTTTGGCAGATACGCAGTATTTT. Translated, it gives CASSDERGSLADTQYF.

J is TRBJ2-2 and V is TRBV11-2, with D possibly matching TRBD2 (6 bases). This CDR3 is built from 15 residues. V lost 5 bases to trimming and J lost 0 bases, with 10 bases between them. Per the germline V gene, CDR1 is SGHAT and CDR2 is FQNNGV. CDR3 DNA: TGTGCCAGCAGCCCCCGGGGGACGAACACCGGGGAGCTGTTTTTT. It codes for CASSPRGTNTGELFF.

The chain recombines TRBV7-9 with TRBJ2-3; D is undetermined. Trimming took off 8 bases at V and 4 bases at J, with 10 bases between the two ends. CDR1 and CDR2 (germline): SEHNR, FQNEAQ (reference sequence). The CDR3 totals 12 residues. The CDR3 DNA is TGTGCCAGCCAGAGGAGCGCAGATACGCAGTATTTT. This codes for CASQRSADTQYF.

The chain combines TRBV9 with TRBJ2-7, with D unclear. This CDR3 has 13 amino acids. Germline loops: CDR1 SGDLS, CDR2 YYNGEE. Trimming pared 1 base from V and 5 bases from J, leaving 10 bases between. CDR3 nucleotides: TGTGCCAGCAGCGTACCGGGTCGGGACGAGCAGTACTTC. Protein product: CASSVPGRDEQYF.

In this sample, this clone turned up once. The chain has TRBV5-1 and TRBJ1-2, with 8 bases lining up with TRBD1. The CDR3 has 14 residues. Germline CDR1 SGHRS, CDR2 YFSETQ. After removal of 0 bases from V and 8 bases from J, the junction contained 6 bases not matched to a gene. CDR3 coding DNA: TGCGCCAGCAGCTTGGGACAGGGGAACAACGGCTACACCTTC. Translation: CASSLGQGNNGYTF. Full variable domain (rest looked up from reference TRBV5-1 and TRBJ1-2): KAGVTQTPRYLIKTRGQQVTLSCSPISGHRSVSWYQQTPGQGLQFLFEYFSETQRNKGNFPGRFSGRQFSNSRSEMNVSTLELGDSALYLCASSLGQGNNGYTFGSGTRLTVV.

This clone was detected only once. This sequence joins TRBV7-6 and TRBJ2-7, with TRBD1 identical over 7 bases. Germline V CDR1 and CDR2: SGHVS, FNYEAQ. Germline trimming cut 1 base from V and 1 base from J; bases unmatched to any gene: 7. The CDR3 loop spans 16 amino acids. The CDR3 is CASSLVRGTASYEQYF. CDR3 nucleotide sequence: TGTGCCAGCAGCTTAGTCAGGGGGACAGCTTCCTACGAGCAGTACTTC.

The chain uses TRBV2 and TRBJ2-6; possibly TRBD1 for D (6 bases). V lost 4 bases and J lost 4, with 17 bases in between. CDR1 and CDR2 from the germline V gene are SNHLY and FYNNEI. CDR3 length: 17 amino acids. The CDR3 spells CASSVGALGSGANVLTF. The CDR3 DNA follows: TGTGCCAGCAGTGTGGGGGCCCTGGGGTCCGGGGCCAACGTCCTGACTTTC.

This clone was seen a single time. The CDR3 region has the DNA TGTGCCAGCAGCCAAGGGGGCTTGCGGGGCTACCAAGAGACCCAGTACTTC. Protein product: CASSQGGLRGYQETQYF. V and J are TRBV4-2 and TRBJ2-5, with D perhaps matching TRBD2 (6 bases). Germline V gene sequence: CDR1 LGHNA, CDR2 YNFKEQ. Between the trimmed V and J ends, which lost 1 base and 0 bases, there was a span of 15 bases. There are 17 residues in the CDR3.

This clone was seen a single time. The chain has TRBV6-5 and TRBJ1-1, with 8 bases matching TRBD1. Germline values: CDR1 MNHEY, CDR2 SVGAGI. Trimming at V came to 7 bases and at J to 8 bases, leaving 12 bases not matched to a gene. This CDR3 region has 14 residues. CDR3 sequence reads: CASTTTTGEVEAFF. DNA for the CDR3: TGTGCCAGCACCACGACGACAGGGGAGGTAGAAGCTTTCTTT.

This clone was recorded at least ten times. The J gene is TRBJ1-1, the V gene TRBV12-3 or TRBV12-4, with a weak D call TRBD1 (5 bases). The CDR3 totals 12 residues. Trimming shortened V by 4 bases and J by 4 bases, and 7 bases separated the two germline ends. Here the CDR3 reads CASSSTATEAFF. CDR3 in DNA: TGTGCCAGCAGTTCGACAGCCACTGAAGCTTTCTTT.

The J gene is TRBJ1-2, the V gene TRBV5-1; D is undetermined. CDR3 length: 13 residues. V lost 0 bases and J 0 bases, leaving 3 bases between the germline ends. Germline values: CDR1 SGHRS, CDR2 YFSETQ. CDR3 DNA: TGCGCCAGCAGCTTGGCTACTAACTATGGCTACACCTTC. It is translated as CASSLATNYGYTF.

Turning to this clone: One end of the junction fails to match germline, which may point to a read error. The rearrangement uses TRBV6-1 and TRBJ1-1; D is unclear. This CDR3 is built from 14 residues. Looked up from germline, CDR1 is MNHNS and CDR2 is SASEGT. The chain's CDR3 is CASSEALGPPFPRF. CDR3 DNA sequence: TGTGCCAGCAGTGAAGCGCTGGGCCCTCCCTTTCCAAGATTT.

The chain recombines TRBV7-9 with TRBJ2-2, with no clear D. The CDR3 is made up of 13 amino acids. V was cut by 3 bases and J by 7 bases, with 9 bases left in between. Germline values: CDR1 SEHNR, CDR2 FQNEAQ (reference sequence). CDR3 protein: CASSLSLGGELFF. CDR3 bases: TGTGCCAGCAGCTTGTCTCTAGGCGGGGAGCTGTTTTTT.

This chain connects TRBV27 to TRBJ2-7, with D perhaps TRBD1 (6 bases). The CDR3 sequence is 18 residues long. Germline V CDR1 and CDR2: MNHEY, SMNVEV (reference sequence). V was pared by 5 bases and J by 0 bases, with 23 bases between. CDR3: CASSPQPGTPTVSYEQYF. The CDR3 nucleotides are TGTGCCAGCAGTCCCCAACCCGGGACACCGACCGTCTCCTACGAGCAGTACTTC.

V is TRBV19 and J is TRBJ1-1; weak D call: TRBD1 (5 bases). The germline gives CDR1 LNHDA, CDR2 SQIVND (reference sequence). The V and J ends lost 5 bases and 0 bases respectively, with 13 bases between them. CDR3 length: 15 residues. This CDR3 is CASSGKGYMNTEAFF. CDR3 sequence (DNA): TGTGCCAGTAGTGGGAAGGGGTACATGAACACTGAAGCTTTCTTT.

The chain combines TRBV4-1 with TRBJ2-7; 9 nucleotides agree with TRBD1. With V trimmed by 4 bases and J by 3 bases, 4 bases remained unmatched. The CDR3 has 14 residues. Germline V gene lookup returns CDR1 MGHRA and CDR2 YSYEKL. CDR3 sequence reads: CASSPTGGNYEQYF. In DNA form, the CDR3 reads TGCGCCAGCAGCCCGACAGGGGGTAACTACGAGCAGTACTTC.

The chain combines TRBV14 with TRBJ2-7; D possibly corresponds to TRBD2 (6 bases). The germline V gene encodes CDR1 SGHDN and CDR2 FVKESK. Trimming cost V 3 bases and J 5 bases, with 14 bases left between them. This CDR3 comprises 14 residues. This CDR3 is CASSQEGPGDEQYF. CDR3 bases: TGTGCCAGCAGCCAGGAGGGTCCGGGGGACGAGCAGTACTTC.

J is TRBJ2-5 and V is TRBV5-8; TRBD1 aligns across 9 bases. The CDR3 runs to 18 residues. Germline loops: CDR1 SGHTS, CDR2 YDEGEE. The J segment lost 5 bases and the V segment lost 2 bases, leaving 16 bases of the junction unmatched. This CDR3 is CASSFLVSVTGGPETQYF. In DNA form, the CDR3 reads TGTGCCAGCAGCTTTTTAGTGTCCGTGACAGGGGGGCCGGAGACCCAGTACTTC.

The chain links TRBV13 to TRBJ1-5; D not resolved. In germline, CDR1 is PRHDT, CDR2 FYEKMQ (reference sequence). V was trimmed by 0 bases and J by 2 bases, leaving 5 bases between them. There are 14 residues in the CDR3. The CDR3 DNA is TGTGCCAGCAGCTTAGGTGGAGGCAATCAGCCCCAGCATTTT. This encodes CASSLGGGNQPQHF. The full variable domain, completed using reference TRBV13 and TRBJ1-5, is AAGVIQSPRHLIKEKRETATLKCYPIPRHDTVYWYQQGPGQDPQFLISFYEKMQSDKGSIPDRFSAQQFSDYHSELNMSSLELGDSALYFCASSLGGGNQPQHFGDGTRLSIL.

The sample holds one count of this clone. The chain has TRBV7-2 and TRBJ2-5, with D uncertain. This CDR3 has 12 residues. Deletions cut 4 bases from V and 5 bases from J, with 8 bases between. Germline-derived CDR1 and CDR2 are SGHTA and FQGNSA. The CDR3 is CASSSQVETQYF. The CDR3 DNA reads TGTGCCAGCAGCTCCCAGGTGGAGACCCAGTACTTC.

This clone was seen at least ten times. The CDR3 DNA reads TGCGCCAGCAGCCCTACAGGGGATGATCAGCCCCAGCATTTT. This codes for CASSPTGDDQPQHF. This chain joins TRBV5-1 and TRBJ1-5; 7 positions agree with TRBD1. The trim removed 4 bases at V and 5 bases at J, leaving 6 bases unmatched. CDR1 and CDR2 (germline): SGHRS, YFSETQ. The CDR3 consists of 14 residues.

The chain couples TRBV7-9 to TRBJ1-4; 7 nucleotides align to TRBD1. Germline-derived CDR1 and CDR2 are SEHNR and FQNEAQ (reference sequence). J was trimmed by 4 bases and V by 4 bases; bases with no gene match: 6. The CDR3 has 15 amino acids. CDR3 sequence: CASSSGQTVNEKLFF. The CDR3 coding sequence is TGTGCCAGCAGCTCGGGACAGACAGTTAATGAAAAACTGTTTTTT. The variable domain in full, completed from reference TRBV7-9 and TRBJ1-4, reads DTGVSQNPRHKITKRGQNVTFRCDPISEHNRLYWYRQTLGQGPEFLTYFQNEAQLEKSRLLSDRFSAERPKGSFSTLEIQRTEQGDSAMYLCASSSGQTVNEKLFFGSGTQLSVL.

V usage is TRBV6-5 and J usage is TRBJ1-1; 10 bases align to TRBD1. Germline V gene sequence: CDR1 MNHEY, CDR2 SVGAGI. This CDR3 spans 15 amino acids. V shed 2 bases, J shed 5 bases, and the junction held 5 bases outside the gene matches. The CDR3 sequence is CASSYGDRGSTEAFF. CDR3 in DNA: TGTGCCAGCAGTTACGGGGACAGGGGTTCTACTGAAGCTTTCTTT.

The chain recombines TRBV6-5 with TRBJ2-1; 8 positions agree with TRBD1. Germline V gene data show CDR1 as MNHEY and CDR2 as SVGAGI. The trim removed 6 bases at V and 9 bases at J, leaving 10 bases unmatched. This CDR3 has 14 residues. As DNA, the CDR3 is TGTGCCAGCAGCGGAGGACAGGGCGTAATTGAGCAGTTCTTC. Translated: CASSGGQGVIEQFF.

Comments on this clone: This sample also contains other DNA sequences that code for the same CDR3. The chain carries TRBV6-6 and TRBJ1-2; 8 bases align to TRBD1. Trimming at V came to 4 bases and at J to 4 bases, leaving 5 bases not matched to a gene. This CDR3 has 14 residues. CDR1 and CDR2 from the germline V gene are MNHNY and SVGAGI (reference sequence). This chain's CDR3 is CASSSTGQAYGYTF. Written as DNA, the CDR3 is TGTGCCAGCAGTTCAACGGGACAGGCCTATGGCTACACCTTC.

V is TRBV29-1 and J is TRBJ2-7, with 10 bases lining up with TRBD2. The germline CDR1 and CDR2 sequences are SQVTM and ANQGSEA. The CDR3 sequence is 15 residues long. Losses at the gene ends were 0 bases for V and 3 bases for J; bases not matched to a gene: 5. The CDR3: CSVEEGASGGYEQYF. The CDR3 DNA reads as TGCAGCGTTGAAGAGGGTGCTAGCGGGGGCTACGAGCAGTACTTC.

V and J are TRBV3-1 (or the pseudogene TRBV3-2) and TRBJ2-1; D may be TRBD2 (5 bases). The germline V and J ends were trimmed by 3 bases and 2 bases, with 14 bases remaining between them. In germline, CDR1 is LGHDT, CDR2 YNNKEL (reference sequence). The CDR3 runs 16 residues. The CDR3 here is CASSQSLAGTYNEQFF. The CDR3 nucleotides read TGTGCCAGCAGCCAGTCGTTGGCGGGCACCTACAATGAGCAGTTCTTC.